The following is a TCR beta chain sequence with its context. Its matching antigen is unknown. This specimen belongs to a study of T cell responses to AZD1222 COVID-19 vaccine. The assay was immunoSEQ multiplex PCR, and TCRdb's table has in-frame clones only and misses some. There are 100,000 to 150,000 clones in the sample; 90% occur only once, and 6% to 9% lies in the top ten. CDR1 is MDHEN, CDR2 SYDVKM, per germline. The ends lost 3 bases at V and 3 bases at J; junction bases unmatched: 2. The CDR3 is 15 amino acids. Overall study findings and caveats: Only six or seven AZD1222 recipients tested seropositive at baseline.

This chain uses TRBV28 with TRBJ1-3; TRBD1 matches 10 bases. The sample here was peripheral blood, taken on day 0 of AZD1222 vaccination. The receptor was isolated from an adult in good health. The CDR3 here is CASSFDRGLGNTIYF. DNA of the CDR3: TGTGCCAGCAGTTTCGACAGGGGGCTTGGAAACACCATATATTTT.